These 16 T cell receptor beta chains were sequenced from one sample in a study of blood T cell repertoires in COVID-19. Here immunoSEQ multiplex PCR was the method, and the copy in TCRdb shows in-frame clones only, minus some. This repertoire shows 20,000 to 25,000 clones, approximately 92% found once; its top ten account for 15% to 20%. What was sequenced was peripheral blood. These receptor sequences come from a human donor in a cohort sampled during active COVID-19.

The gene calls are TRBV2 and TRBJ1-1; 9 bases fit TRBD1. J was trimmed by 4 bases and V by 4 bases; bases with no gene match: 4. The germline V gene has CDR1 SNHLY and CDR2 FYNNEI. The CDR3 contains 14 residues. The CDR3 sequence: CASSGQGGFTEAFF. In DNA, the CDR3 is TGTGCCAGCAGTGGACAGGGGGGGTTCACTGAAGCTTTCTTT.

V and J are TRBV6-5 and TRBJ2-2; tentative D call: TRBD2 (5 bases). Per germline, CDR1 MNHEY and CDR2 SVGAGI. The V end was cut by 4 bases, the J end by 4 bases, with 13 bases between. The CDR3 length is 15 residues. The CDR3, as DNA: TGTGCCAGCAGTTCCCGGACTCTTCGCACCGGGGAGCTGTTTTTT. Amino acid sequence: CASSSRTLRTGELFF.

This clone was counted once. This chain connects TRBV6-6 to TRBJ1-2; tentatively, D is TRBD1 (5 bases). CDR3 length: 14 residues. CDR1 is MNHNY and CDR2 is SVGAGI in the germline V gene (reference sequence). The V gene lost 6 bases and the J gene lost 1 base, with 12 bases spanning the gap. The CDR3, as DNA: TGTGCCAGCAGCGACAGAGCATTTAACTATGGCTACACCTTC. Translation gives CASSDRAFNYGYTF.

The table lists this clone with a few counts. V is TRBV15 and J is TRBJ1-5; D perhaps matches TRBD1 (5 bases). The CDR3 consists of 15 residues. V was cut by 3 bases and J by 1 base, with 10 bases left in between. The V gene's germline CDR1 is LNHNV and CDR2 YYDKDF (reference sequence). CDR3 DNA sequence: TGTGCCACCAGCAGTGCCCGGGGGAGCAATCAGCCCCAGCATTTT. This encodes CATSSARGSNQPQHF.

The rearrangement uses TRBV7-9 and TRBJ2-1, with 7 bases lining up with TRBD2. Trimming at V came to 5 bases and at J to 9 bases, leaving 10 bases not matched to a gene. Germline CDR1 SEHNR, CDR2 FQNEAQ (reference sequence). This CDR3 has 14 amino acids. CDR3 DNA: TGTGCCAGCAGCCGGGAGGTGTGGGACGCTGAGCAGTTCTTC. Protein sequence: CASSREVWDAEQFF.

The rearrangement links TRBV13 to TRBJ2-2; D unresolved. The germline CDR1 and CDR2 sequences are PRHDT and FYEKMQ (reference sequence). The CDR3 loop spans 13 amino acids. V was pared by 3 bases and J by 6 bases, with 8 bases between. The CDR3 here is CASSFTQAGELFF. The CDR3 nucleotides are TGTGCCAGCAGCTTCACTCAGGCCGGGGAGCTGTTTTTT. Variable domain in full (rest from reference TRBV13 and TRBJ2-2): AAGVIQSPRHLIKEKRETATLKCYPIPRHDTVYWYQQGPGQDPQFLISFYEKMQSDKGSIPDRFSAQQFSDYHSELNMSSLELGDSALYFCASSFTQAGELFFGEGSRLTVL.

The chain uses TRBV10-3 and TRBJ1-2; 7 positions agree with TRBD1. The CDR3 runs to 15 residues. Germline trimming cut 4 bases from V and 1 base from J; bases unmatched to any gene: 6. The germline V gene has CDR1 ENHRY and CDR2 SYGVKD. This CDR3 reads CAISGGDSYNYGYTF. The CDR3, as DNA: TGTGCCATCAGTGGGGGGGACAGTTATAACTATGGCTACACCTTC.

The chain employs TRBV18 and TRBJ1-1, with D tentatively TRBD1 (5 bases). There are 13 residues in the CDR3. Per the germline V gene, CDR1 is KGHSH and CDR2 is LQKENI. Trimming took 6 bases from V and 7 from J, leaving 15 bases between them. CDR3 in DNA: TGTGCCAGCTCTTACCCGGGGGGAGATGAAGCTTTCTTT. It translates to CASSYPGGDEAFF.

This chain's CDR3 is CASRGEEAISGNTIYF. The DNA for the CDR3 is TGCGCCAGCAGGGGGGAGGAGGCGATCTCTGGAAACACCATATATTTT. The chain is built from TRBV5-1 and TRBJ1-3; D is perhaps TRBD1 (5 bases). This CDR3 contains 16 residues. V gave up 5 bases and J gave up 0 bases, with 15 bases separating them. Germline assignment: CDR1 SGHRS and CDR2 YFSETQ.

V and J are TRBV5-1 and TRBJ1-2; possible D gene TRBD1, 5 bases. V shed 2 bases and J shed 8 bases, with 10 bases lying between them. Germline assignment: CDR1 SGHRS and CDR2 YFSETQ. This CDR3 has 12 residues. The CDR3 protein is CASSFSGVGYTF. CDR3 nucleotides: TGCGCCAGCAGCTTCTCGGGGGTAGGCTACACCTTC.

This chain links TRBV5-6 with TRBJ2-2; perhaps TRBD1 as D (7 bases). The CDR3 length is 15 residues. Deletions cut 4 bases from V and 3 bases from J, with 13 bases between. The germline CDR1 and CDR2 sequences are SGHDT and YYEEEE. The DNA for the CDR3 is TGTGCCAGCAGCCCGGGGGACAGATACACCGGGGAGCTGTTTTTT. It yields the protein CASSPGDRYTGELFF.

The gene calls are TRBV6-4 and TRBJ1-2; 10 nucleotides match TRBD1. V was clipped by 6 bases and J by 6 bases; unmatched bases: 4. Germline values: CDR1 MRHNA, CDR2 SNTAGT. The length of the CDR3 is 13 residues. The CDR3 here is CASRGQGNDGYTF. The CDR3 nucleotides read TGTGCCAGCAGGGGACAGGGGAACGATGGCTACACCTTC.

The chain carries TRBV5-4 and TRBJ1-1, with no clear D. Deletions cut 0 bases from V and 9 bases from J, with 21 bases between. Germline V CDR1 and CDR2: SGHNT, YYREEE (reference sequence). The CDR3 has 16 residues. The CDR3 sequence is CASSLDRGGLPPQAFF. In nucleotides, the CDR3 is TGTGCCAGCAGCTTGGACCGCGGTGGGTTGCCCCCCCAAGCTTTCTTT.

This chain connects TRBV5-4 to TRBJ2-2; TRBD2 aligns across 10 bases. Germline V gene lookup returns CDR1 SGHNT and CDR2 YYREEE (reference sequence). This CDR3 has 17 residues. The V segment lost 0 bases and the J segment 0 bases; nucleotides outside the gene matches: 2. The CDR3 reads CASSLGLAGANTGELFF. The CDR3 nucleotides are TGTGCCAGCAGCTTGGGGCTAGCGGGGGCGAACACCGGGGAGCTGTTTTTT.

The chain has TRBV7-8 and TRBJ2-3; 7 nucleotides align to TRBD2. The CDR3 totals 19 residues. The V gene end was trimmed by 1 base and the J gene end by 2 bases; junction bases not matched to a gene: 15. Germline loops: CDR1 SGHVS, CDR2 FQNEAQ. CDR3 amino acids: CASSLGQSGWAGDTDTQYF. As DNA, the CDR3 is TGTGCCAGCAGCTTAGGACAATCGGGCTGGGCGGGGGACACAGATACGCAGTATTTT.

This rearrangement joins TRBV5-1 to TRBJ2-2; 7 nucleotides align to TRBD1. The V gene end was trimmed by 2 bases and the J gene end by 5 bases; junction bases not matched to a gene: 6. Per the germline V gene, CDR1 is SGHRS and CDR2 is YFSETQ. The length of the CDR3 is 15 residues. CDR3 coding DNA: TGCGCCAGCAGCTTAAGGACAGGAGGTACCGGGGAGCTGTTTTTT. Residues: CASSLRTGGTGELFF.